The 16 T cell receptor beta chains in this list originate from one sample, sequenced in a study of blood T cells in healthy people across ages. A sample-barcoded 5' primer and a J-beta primer mix were used in a second PCR of roughly 7 to 12 cycles. TCRdb called the 5' RACE reads again in MiXCR, with one record for every CDR3 protein. The sample includes 700,000 to 850,000 distinct CDR3 sequences, 53% of them seen just once. Sequenced: blood. The receptors stem from an elderly man in good health.

V is TRBV3-1 and J is TRBJ1-6; D unresolved. This CDR3 has 13 amino acids. Deletions cut 4 bases from V and 9 bases from J, with 10 bases between. In germline, CDR1 is LGHDT, CDR2 YNNKEL (reference sequence). CDR3 amino acids: CASSRSGSSPLHF. Written as DNA, the CDR3 is TGTGCCAGCAGCCGGAGTGGCAGTTCACCCCTCCACTTT.

This clonotype was found once. The rearrangement links TRBV6-5 to TRBJ2-4; 9 nucleotides match TRBD2. The closer fit of TRBJ2-7 to the DNA end suggests the J call may be wrong. This CDR3 spans 14 amino acids. From germline, CDR1 is MNHEY and CDR2 SVGAGI. The CDR3 nucleotides read TGTGCCAGCCGGGGGCGGGAGGGTAAGAACGAGCAGTACTTC. This gives the protein CASRGREGKNEQYF.

The chain recombines TRBV5-1 with TRBJ2-7, with D maybe TRBD2 (6 bases). With 6 bases removed from V and 4 bases from J, the gap between germline ends came to 23 bases. The germline V gene has CDR1 SGHRS and CDR2 YFSETQ. The CDR3 is 16 amino acids. The DNA of the CDR3 is TGCGCCAGCACCCCCTTTGGGTCGGTGAGCGGGTACGAGCAGTACTTC. Residues: CASTPFGSVSGYEQYF.

The genes are TRBV19 and TRBJ2-4, with D perhaps matching TRBD2 (5 bases). Trimming shortened V by 3 bases and J by 0 bases, and 9 bases separated the two germline ends. CDR3 size: 15 residues. Germline V CDR1 and CDR2: LNHDA, SQIVND (reference sequence). CDR3 loop: CASSMASLAKNIQYF. The DNA of the CDR3 is TGTGCCAGTAGTATGGCTAGCCTAGCCAAAAACATTCAGTACTTC.

In this sample, this clonotype turned up once. This chain uses TRBV11-2 with TRBJ2-5; 7 positions agree with TRBD1. The CDR3 is made up of 15 amino acids. Per germline, CDR1 SGHAT and CDR2 FQNNGV. Unmatched junction bases numbered 10, after V lost 6 bases and J lost 3 bases. Written as DNA, the CDR3 is TGTGCCAGCAGTTTTACCGGGACAGATAAAGAGACCCAGTACTTC. As protein: CASSFTGTDKETQYF.

The rearrangement joins TRBV29-1 to TRBJ2-2, with 8 bases aligning to TRBD1. Losses at the gene ends were 1 base for V and 3 bases for J; bases not matched to a gene: 1. The germline gives CDR1 SQVTM, CDR2 ANQGSEA. The CDR3 has 14 amino acids. The CDR3 bases are TGCAGCGTTGAAGGACAGGGGTACACCGGGGAGCTGTTTTTT. Its translation: CSVEGQGYTGELFF.

This chain links TRBV6-2 or TRBV6-3 with TRBJ2-7; 9 bases are shared with TRBD1. In germline, CDR1 is MNHEY, CDR2 SVGEGT. V was clipped by 6 bases and J by 1 base; unmatched bases: 10. This CDR3 comprises 16 residues. CDR3 nucleotide sequence: TGTGCCAGCAGCTTCCTTCGGACAGGGGTTTCCTACGAGCAGTACTTC. This codes for CASSFLRTGVSYEQYF.

For this clonotype: At one of its ends the junction is not consistent with the germline gene, which may arise from a read error. The rearrangement uses TRBV29-1 and TRBJ2-7; the match to TRBD2 covers 7 bases. From germline, CDR1 is SQVTM and CDR2 ANQGSEA. CDR3 size: 13 residues. The CDR3 region is CSVSGAGSYEQNF. The CDR3 nucleotides are TGCAGCGTTTCCGGAGCGGGGTCCTACGAGCAGAACTTC.

This clonotype was observed a few times. This rearrangement joins TRBV12-3 or TRBV12-4 to TRBJ2-1, with TRBD2 matching over 12 bases. The length of the CDR3 is 17 residues. V trimming: 3 bases; J trimming: 2 bases; junction bases outside the gene matches: 5. The CDR3 region is CASSLVGLAGTYNEQFF. CDR3 nucleotide sequence: TGTGCCAGCAGTTTGGTAGGACTAGCGGGAACCTACAATGAGCAGTTCTTC.

The rearrangement uses TRBV4-2 and TRBJ1-4, with 7 bases aligning to TRBD1. CDR1 and CDR2 (germline): LGHNA, YNFKEQ. V lost 6 bases, J lost 4 bases, and 5 bases stayed unmatched. CDR3 length equals 14 residues. The CDR3 region is CASSRGQDNEKLFF. The CDR3 DNA reads as TGTGCCAGCAGTCGCGGACAGGATAATGAAAAACTGTTTTTT.

The V and J genes are TRBV18 and TRBJ2-4; 10 bases are a match to TRBD1. The end of the DNA fits TRBJ2-7 better, so the J call may be wrong. Germline CDR1 reads KGHSH; CDR2 reads LQKENI. The CDR3 length is 15 residues. This CDR3 reads CASSPSGQGDYEQYF. The DNA of the CDR3 is TGTGCCAGCTCACCAAGTGGACAGGGGGACTACGAGCAGTACTTC.

This clonotype has only a few counts. J is TRBJ2-5 and V is TRBV6-5, with D possibly being TRBD2 (6 bases). There are 12 residues in the CDR3. From germline, CDR1 is MNHEY and CDR2 SVGAGI. Trimming cost V 10 bases and J 1 base, with 10 bases left between them. The CDR3 is CATSSVQETQYF. CDR3 nucleotide sequence: TGTGCCACCTCTAGCGTCCAAGAGACCCAGTACTTC.

V gene TRBV6-1 combines with J gene TRBJ2-5; 8 bases agree with TRBD1. J gave up 5 bases and V 5 bases, and 13 bases lay outside the gene matches. Germline V CDR1 and CDR2: MNHNS, SASEGT. The CDR3 spans 16 residues. Here the CDR3 DNA reads TGTGCCAGCAGTCCATACCCAGGGGGCGCGGGTGAGACCCAGTACTTC. Protein: CASSPYPGGAGETQYF.

This clonotype was detected many times. This chain links TRBV5-1 with TRBJ1-6; the D gene is possibly TRBD1 (6 bases). V lost 0 bases to trimming and J lost 7 bases, with 11 bases between them. Germline lookup yields CDR1 SGHRS and CDR2 YFSETQ. This CDR3 is built from 15 residues. CDR3 in amino acids: CASSLEAGANSPLHF. In DNA, the CDR3 is TGCGCCAGCAGCTTGGAGGCAGGGGCGAATTCACCCCTCCACTTT.

The chain is built from TRBV13 and TRBJ1-1; 8 bases are shared with TRBD1. J gave up 5 bases and V 3 bases, and 11 bases lay outside the gene matches. In germline, CDR1 is PRHDT, CDR2 FYEKMQ (reference sequence). The CDR3 has 16 amino acids. This CDR3 is CASSFKRTGWGTEAFF. For the CDR3, the DNA is TGTGCCAGCAGCTTCAAAAGGACAGGGTGGGGAACTGAAGCTTTCTTT. Complete variable domain (other parts from reference TRBV13 and TRBJ1-1): AAGVIQSPRHLIKEKRETATLKCYPIPRHDTVYWYQQGPGQDPQFLISFYEKMQSDKGSIPDRFSAQQFSDYHSELNMSSLELGDSALYFCASSFKRTGWGTEAFFGQGTRLTVV.

This clonotype was observed once. This CDR3 reads CAISTSGNRQETQYF. Here the CDR3 DNA reads TGTGCCATCAGTACTAGCGGGAACCGACAAGAGACCCAGTACTTC. The rearrangement uses TRBV10-3 and TRBJ2-5; TRBD2 matches 10 bases. With 5 bases clipped from V and 2 bases from J, the junction kept 5 bases outside the gene matches. Germline V gene data show CDR1 as ENHRY and CDR2 as SYGVKD. This CDR3 region has 15 residues.